This T cell receptor (beta chain) was sequenced in a study of blood T cell repertoires in COVID-19. The overall study: COVID-19 samples, acute and convalescent, were from the United States, Italy and Spain. T cells, B-cell-depleted T cells, or PBMCs supplied cDNA or gDNA.

In the original analysis: By means of reference gene primer amplification, nucleated cell counts were estimated. Assay: immunoSEQ multiplex PCR; the TCRdb copy retains only in-frame clones and omits some. Clone size and the V and J calls come from that table; the DNA yielded D and trimming. There are approximately 200,000 clones in the sample; roughly nine tenths occur only once, and about 1.1% lies in the top ten. This CDR3 has 12 amino acids. Germline V gives CDR1 SQVTM, CDR2 ANQGSEA. Trimming removed 7 bases from V and 6 bases from J; junction bases left unmatched: 7. This receptor was taken from a man between 25 and 39 years old with acute or convalescent COVID-19. This chain joins TRBV29-1 and TRBJ2-5; TRBD1 agrees at 8 bases. The sample was peripheral blood. CDR3 protein: CSALQGAQTQYF. The CDR3 nucleotides are TGCAGCGCCTTGCAGGGGGCGCAGACCCAGTACTTC.